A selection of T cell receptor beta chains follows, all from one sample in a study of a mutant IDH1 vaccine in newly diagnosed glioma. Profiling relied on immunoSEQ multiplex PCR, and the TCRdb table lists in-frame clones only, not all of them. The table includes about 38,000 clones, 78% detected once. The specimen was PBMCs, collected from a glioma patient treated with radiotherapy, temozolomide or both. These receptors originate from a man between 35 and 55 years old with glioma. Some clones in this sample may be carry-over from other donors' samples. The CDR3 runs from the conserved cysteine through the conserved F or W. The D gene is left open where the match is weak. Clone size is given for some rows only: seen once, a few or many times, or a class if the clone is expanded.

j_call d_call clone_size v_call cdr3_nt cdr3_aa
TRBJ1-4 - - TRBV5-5 TGTGCCAGCAGCTTGGATCTTGGGGATGAAAAACTGTTTTTT CASSLDLGDEKLFF
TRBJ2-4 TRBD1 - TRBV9 TGTGCCAGCAGCGGACAGGGGGCCAAAAACATTCAGTACTTC CASSGQGAKNIQYF
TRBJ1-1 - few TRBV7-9 TGTGCCAGCAGCTTAAGTCAGAACACTGAAGCTTTCTTT CASSLSQNTEAFF
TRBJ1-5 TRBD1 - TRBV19 TGTGCCAGTAGTCCTACAGGGGGCTTTGGATATAGCAATCAGCCCCAGCATTTT CASSPTGGFGYSNQPQHF
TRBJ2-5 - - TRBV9 TGTGCCAGCAGCGTTAACCCGGGCGGGGAGACCCAGTACTTC CASSVNPGGETQYF
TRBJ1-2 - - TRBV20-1 TGCAGTGTAGGGGCTTACTATGGCTACACCTTC CSVGAYYGYTF
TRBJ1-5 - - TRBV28 TGTGCCAGCATCCCGAACCCAGCCAACAATCAGCCCCAGCATTTT CASIPNPANNQPQHF
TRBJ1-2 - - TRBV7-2 TGTGCCAGCAGCTTAGTAACGGATAACTATGGCTACACCTTC CASSLVTDNYGYTF
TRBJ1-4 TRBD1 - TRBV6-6 TGTGCCACCGGACAGGGCGCCGAAAAACTGTTTTTT CATGQGAEKLFF
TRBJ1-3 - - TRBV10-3 TGTGCCGCCGGCGAGTGGTCTGGAAACACCATATATTTT CAAGEWSGNTIYF
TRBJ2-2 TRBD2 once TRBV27 TGTGCCAGCAGTTTCGGACTAGCGGGGGGCCCGAACACCGGGGAGCTGTTTTTT CASSFGLAGGPNTGELFF
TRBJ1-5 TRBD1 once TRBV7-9 TGTGCCAGCAGCTTATACGGACAGGGTCAGCCCCAGCATTTT CASSLYGQGQPQHF
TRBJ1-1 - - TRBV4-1 TGCGCCAGCAGCCAACCAGGACAGTTGAACACTGAAGCTTTCTTT CASSQPGQLNTEAFF
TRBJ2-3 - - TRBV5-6 TGTGCCAGCAGCTCACTGCGGGGACCAGATACGCAGTATTTT CASSSLRGPDTQYF
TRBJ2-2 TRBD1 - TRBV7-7 TGTGCTAGCAGACCCGGGACAGCCAACACCGGGGAGCTGTTTTTT CASRPGTANTGELFF
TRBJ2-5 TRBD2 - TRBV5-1 TGCGCCAGCAGGCCTAGCGGGGGGCAGACCCAGTACTTC CASRPSGGQTQYF
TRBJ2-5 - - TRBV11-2 TGTGCCAGCAGCCGAAGGGGGCAAGAGACCCAGTACTTC CASSRRGQETQYF
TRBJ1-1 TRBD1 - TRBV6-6 TGTGCCAGCAGTTACGGACAGGGGGGGTCTGAAGCTTTCTTT CASSYGQGGSEAFF
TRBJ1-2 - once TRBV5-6 TGTGCCAGCAGCTTAGGCCCGGGGGGGAGCTATGGCTACACCTTC CASSLGPGGSYGYTF
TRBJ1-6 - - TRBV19 TGTGCCAGTAGTACCTCAGGGCCACAGACTAATTCACCCCTCCACTTT CASSTSGPQTNSPLHF
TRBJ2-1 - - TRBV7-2 TGTGCCAGCACCGCTGGGGGGGGGCCCTACAATGAGCAGTTCTTC CASTAGGGPYNEQFF
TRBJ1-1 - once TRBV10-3 TGTGCCATCAGTGGGGTTACCAGCACTGAAGCTTTCTTT CAISGVTSTEAFF
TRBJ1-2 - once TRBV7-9 TGTGCCAGCAGCTTCTCTCCAGGGAACGCTAACTATGGCTACACCTTC CASSFSPGNANYGYTF
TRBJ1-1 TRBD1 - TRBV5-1 TGCGCCAGCAGCCCAAACAGGGGGAACACTGAAGCTTTCTTT CASSPNRGNTEAFF
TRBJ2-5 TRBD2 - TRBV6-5 TGTGCCAGCAGCAATAGCGGGGTCGGGAAGACCCAGTACTTC CASSNSGVGKTQYF
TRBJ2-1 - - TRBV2 TGTGCCGGCAGGGGTAGAACTGCAGAATCCCGGATAGGGTTCTTC CAGRGRTAESRIGFF
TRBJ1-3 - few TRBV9 TGTGCCAGCAGCGTAGACGGCCGCCCGGGAAACACCATATATTTT CASSVDGRPGNTIYF
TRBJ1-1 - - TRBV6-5 TGTGCCAGCAGTTATCAGGGGTTGGGGAAGAACACTGAAGCTTTCTTT CASSYQGLGKNTEAFF
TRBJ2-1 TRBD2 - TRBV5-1 TGCGCCAGCAGCTTGGCCACTAGCGGGGGGGATTATGAGCAGTTCTTC CASSLATSGGDYEQFF
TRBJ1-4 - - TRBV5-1 TGCGCCAGCAGCTTGGGCCCTGCTGTTGGGGCGGAAAAACTGTTTTTT CASSLGPAVGAEKLFF
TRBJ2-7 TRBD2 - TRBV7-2 TGTGCCAGCAGCACATGGGGGGGAGACTACGAGCAGTACTTC CASSTWGGDYEQYF